Shown below are 7 T cell receptor beta chains from a single sample sequenced in a study of CD8 T cells in ankylosing spondylitis. TCRdb processed the 5' RACE reads anew with MiXCR; each CDR3 protein has one entry. The data show 100,000 to 150,000 distinct CDR3 sequences, approximately 14% seen once. The sample comprised blood, either unsorted or a sorted T cell fraction (not recorded which). The receptors come from a female donor with ankylosing spondylitis or in good health (not recorded which).

There are a few counts of this clonotype. This rearrangement joins TRBV7-9 to TRBJ1-3, with D hard to call. This CDR3 is 14 amino acids long. Germline loops: CDR1 SEHNR, CDR2 FQNEAQ (reference sequence). V was clipped by 0 bases and J by 2 bases, with 5 bases between them. CDR3 nucleotide sequence: TGTGCCAGCAGCTTAGCGGCGGCTGGAAACACCATATATTTT. Its translation: CASSLAAAGNTIYF.

This clonotype was detected only a few times. The V call is TRBV7-2, the J call TRBJ2-5; the D gene is possibly TRBD1 (6 bases). CDR3 length equals 15 residues. Trimming cost V 4 bases and J 5 bases, with 17 bases left between them. Per germline, CDR1 SGHTA and CDR2 FQGNSA. CDR3 region: CASSWYTDRGETQYF. The CDR3 bases are TGTGCCAGCAGCTGGTACACTGATAGGGGGGAGACCCAGTACTTC.

V and J are TRBV3-1 and TRBJ2-1; 10 bases are a match to TRBD2. Germline V gives CDR1 LGHDT, CDR2 YNNKEL (reference sequence). V gave up 0 bases and J gave up 8 bases; unmatched junction bases: 10. The CDR3 is 17 amino acids. CDR3 in DNA: TGTGCCAGCAGCCAAGATTCTAGCGGGAGAACTTCAGATGAGCAGTTCTTC. Protein: CASSQDSSGRTSDEQFF.

This chain links TRBV30 with TRBJ2-5; a possible D gene is TRBD2 (6 bases). This CDR3 is 13 amino acids long. V lost 0 bases and J 4 bases, leaving 9 bases between the germline ends. In germline, CDR1 is GTSNPN, CDR2 SVGIG (reference sequence). DNA for the CDR3: TGTGCCTGGAGTGTTCCAGCGGGAGAGACCCAGTACTTC. It specifies CAWSVPAGETQYF.

This clonotype has ten or more counts. This rearrangement joins TRBV10-3 to TRBJ2-3; tentative D call: TRBD2 (6 bases). V lost 6 bases, J lost 1 base, and 11 bases lay in between. This CDR3 region has 14 residues. Germline V gene data show CDR1 as ENHRY and CDR2 as SYGVKD. The CDR3, as DNA: TGTGCCATCAGAACTAGCCTGGGCACAGATACGCAGTATTTT. Its translation: CAIRTSLGTDTQYF.

V usage is TRBV5-1 and J usage is TRBJ2-7, with 7 bases aligning to TRBD2. V shed 4 bases and J 3 bases; nucleotides not matched to a gene: 13. Germline V CDR1 and CDR2: SGHRS, YFSETQ. The CDR3 is 16 residues long. CDR3 sequence reads: CASSPISGGLYYEQYF. The CDR3 DNA follows: TGCGCCAGCAGCCCAATTTCGGGGGGACTATACTACGAGCAGTACTTC.

CDR3 sequence reads: CASSLGNQPQHF. In DNA form, the CDR3 reads TGTGCCAGCAGCTTAGGAAATCAGCCCCAGCATTTT. J is TRBJ1-5 and V is TRBV7-9; D is ambiguous. V dropped 1 base and J dropped 4 bases, with 2 bases sitting between them. Germline CDR1 reads SEHNR; CDR2 reads FQNEAQ (reference sequence). This CDR3 region has 12 residues.